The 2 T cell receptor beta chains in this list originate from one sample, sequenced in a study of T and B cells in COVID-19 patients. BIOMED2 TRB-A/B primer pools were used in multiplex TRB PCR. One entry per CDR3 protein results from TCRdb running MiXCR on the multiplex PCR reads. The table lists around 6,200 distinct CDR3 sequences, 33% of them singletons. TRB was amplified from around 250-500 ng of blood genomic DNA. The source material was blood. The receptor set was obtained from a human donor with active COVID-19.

CDR3 loop: CASSYHRLAGPSKNIQYF. CDR3 coding DNA: TGTGCCAGCAGTTACCACCGACTAGCGGGTCCTTCCAAAAACATTCAGTACTTC. V usage is TRBV6-2 or TRBV6-3 and J usage is TRBJ2-4, with 10 bases that match TRBD2. This CDR3 is 18 amino acids long. Germline V CDR1 and CDR2: MNHEY, SVGEGT. V was pared by 2 bases and J by 2 bases, with 9 bases of the junction left unmatched.

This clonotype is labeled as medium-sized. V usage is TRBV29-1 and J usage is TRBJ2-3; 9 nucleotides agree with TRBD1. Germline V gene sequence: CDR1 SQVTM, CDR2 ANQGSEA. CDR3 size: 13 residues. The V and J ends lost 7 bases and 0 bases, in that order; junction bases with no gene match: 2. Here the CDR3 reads CSGDRASTDTQYF. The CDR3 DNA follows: TGCAGCGGGGACAGGGCTAGCACAGATACGCAGTATTTT.